A selection of T cell receptor beta chains follows, all from one sample in a study of OX40 agonist ivuxolimab in advanced cancers. Libraries were prepared by immunoSEQ multiplex PCR; TCRdb keeps only in-frame clonotypes and omits some of them. The data hold over 55,000 clones, with over 75% observed a single time. The sequencing used CD4+ or CD8+ T cells sorted from blood, collected in a trial of the OX40 agonist ivuxolimab. Receptors were obtained from an adult with an advanced solid tumor such as melanoma, head and neck, liver or kidney cancer. Both conserved end residues are part of each CDR3. A D gene is named only where the DNA matches it firmly. The size field is filled for only some rows; it gives once, few, many or a size class.

V gene,J gene,clone size,D gene,CDR3 DNA,CDR3 protein
TRBV7-9,TRBJ2-5,NA,TRBD1,TGTGCCAGCAGCCCCGGACAGGGAGGTGAACAAGAGACCCAGTACTTC,CASSPGQGGEQETQYF
TRBV29-1,TRBJ1-3,once,NA,TGCAGCGTTACTGCAGGGGTTCGTGGGAACACCATATATTTT,CSVTAGVRGNTIYF
TRBV6-5,TRBJ1-2,NA,TRBD1,TGTGCCAGCAGACCACCGGGACAGGGGAACTATGGCTACACCTTC,CASRPPGQGNYGYTF
TRBV29-1,TRBJ1-2,NA,NA,TGCAGCGTTTTTAGGTACCAGTGGGGCTACACCTTC,CSVFRYQWGYTF
TRBV19,TRBJ2-2,NA,TRBD1,TGTGCCGCAGGGGACAGGGGGCAAACCGGGGAGCTGTTTTTT,CAAGDRGQTGELFF
TRBV6-5,TRBJ1-5,NA,TRBD1,TGTGCCAGCAGTTACTTGACAGGGAGAGGGCCCCAGCATTTT,CASSYLTGRGPQHF
TRBV2,TRBJ1-6,NA,NA,TGTGCCAGCAGTGAACAAGGTTCGGATAATTCACCCCTCCACTTT,CASSEQGSDNSPLHF
TRBV10-2,TRBJ2-1,once,TRBD1,TGCGCCAGCAGCTTTGGGACAGGGAGAAGTGAGCAGTTCTTC,CASSFGTGRSEQFF
TRBV11-1,TRBJ1-5,NA,TRBD1,TGTGCCAGCAGCTCACCCACATCTCAGGACAGGAGAGGTCCGCCCCAGCATTTT,CASSSPTSQDRRGPPQHF
TRBV5-1,TRBJ2-2,once,NA,TGCGCCAGCGCCCCCAATCCAGCGGAGAACACCGGGGAGCTGTTTTTT,CASAPNPAENTGELFF
TRBV6-1,TRBJ2-7,once,NA,TGTGCCAGCAGTGGCCTCTTATTATCACCCACGCAGTACTTC,CASSGLLLSPTQYF
TRBV2,TRBJ1-5,NA,TRBD1,TGTGCCAGCAGTGGATCCGGGACAGTCGGGCAGCCCCAGCATTTT,CASSGSGTVGQPQHF
TRBV11-3,TRBJ2-1,NA,NA,TGTGCCAGCAGCCGCCTCGGAGAGGATGAGCAGTTCTTC,CASSRLGEDEQFF
TRBV5-1,TRBJ2-1,NA,TRBD2,TGCGCCAGCAGCTTCGGCGGGAGTATCAATGAGCAGTTCTTC,CASSFGGSINEQFF
TRBV18,TRBJ2-1,NA,TRBD1,TGTGCCAGCTCCCGACAGGGAAACAATGAGCAGTTCTTC,CASSRQGNNEQFF
TRBV7-9,TRBJ2-1,once,TRBD2,TGTGCCAGCAGCAGGACTAGCGGGGTCTACAATGAGCAGTTCTTC,CASSRTSGVYNEQFF
TRBV7-2,TRBJ2-4,NA,NA,TGTGCCAGCAGCTTAGAGCCGGGGTCTGGAAACATTCAGTACTTC,CASSLEPGSGNIQYF
TRBV11-2,TRBJ2-7,few,NA,TGTGCCAGCAGCAATTATCACGAGCAGTACTTC,CASSNYHEQYF
TRBV11-2,TRBJ2-2,NA,NA,TGTGCCAGCAGCCCCAACCCCGGGACACATGACACCGGGGAGCTGTTTTTT,CASSPNPGTHDTGELFF
TRBV19,TRBJ2-5,NA,NA,TGTGCCAGTAGTATAAGTTCCGTGCGGCGGGAGACCCAGTACTTC,CASSISSVRRETQYF